The rows below give T cell receptor beta chains drawn from one sample of a study of identical twins. TCRdb analysed the 5' RACE reads with MiXCR anew, one entry per CDR3 protein. This sample yields 400,000 to 650,000 distinct CDR3 sequences, of which roughly a fifth are seen a single time; around 0.9% belongs to the top ten. In addition, the sample was reused for a study of T cells expressing NK-cell markers.

The specimen sequenced was CD4+ T cells sorted from blood. Source of these receptors: a woman aged 18-29 years in good health. The CDR3 runs from the conserved cysteine through the conserved F or W. Each record gives: D gene, clone size, V gene, J gene, CDR3 DNA, CDR3 protein. D genes are given only for firm matches. Rows give clone size only sometimes, using once, few, many, or a class for an expanded clone.

D: TRBD1; size: .; V: TRBV20-1; J: TRBJ1-1; DNA: TGCAGTGCTAGCCCAGGGGGCATGAACACTGAAGCTTTCTTT; CDR3: CSASPGGMNTEAFF
D: TRBD2; size: .; V: TRBV12-3/TRBV12-4; J: TRBJ2-5; DNA: TGTGCCAGCAGAAGCGGGATTAGCGGGGAGACCCAGTACTTC; CDR3: CASRSGISGETQYF
D: TRBD2; size: .; V: TRBV11-1; J: TRBJ2-5; DNA: TGTGCCAGCAGCGACCCCTCTAGCGGGGCCAGAGAGACCCAGTACTTC; CDR3: CASSDPSSGARETQYF
D: TRBD1; size: .; V: TRBV6-2/TRBV6-3; J: TRBJ2-1; DNA: TGTGCCAGCAGTTACACCGGACAGGGGGTGCCCTCCTACAATGAGCAGTTCTTC; CDR3: CASSYTGQGVPSYNEQFF
D: .; size: .; V: TRBV12-3/TRBV12-4; J: TRBJ1-5; DNA: TGTGCCAGCAGTTTCACGACGGGGAGGGAGCCCCAGCATTTT; CDR3: CASSFTTGREPQHF
D: TRBD2; size: many; V: TRBV20-1; J: TRBJ2-7; DNA: TGCAGTGCGGGACTAGCGGGAACGCGGGAGCAGTACTTC; CDR3: CSAGLAGTREQYF
D: .; size: few; V: TRBV20-1; J: TRBJ2-3; DNA: TGCAGTGCTAGTTTAACTAGGCTTTCGGATACGCAGTATTTT; CDR3: CSASLTRLSDTQYF
D: .; size: .; V: TRBV28; J: TRBJ1-1; DNA: TGTGCCAGCAGTTTATGGGGGTTTGGGAACACTGAAGCTTTCTTT; CDR3: CASSLWGFGNTEAFF
D: .; size: few; V: TRBV7-6; J: TRBJ1-1; DNA: TGTGCCAGCAGCTTAAATCCCGCATTCTGGGGGGATAGAAATGAAGCTTTCTTT; CDR3: CASSLNPAFWGDRNEAFF
D: .; size: few; V: TRBV5-6; J: TRBJ2-6; DNA: TGTGCCAGCAGCTCACCGCAATCTGGGGCCAACGTCCTGACTTTC; CDR3: CASSSPQSGANVLTF
D: .; size: many; V: TRBV20-1; J: TRBJ2-5; DNA: TGCAGTGCTGCTTGGTTGCCTGAAGAGACCCAGTACTTC; CDR3: CSAAWLPEETQYF
D: .; size: .; V: TRBV2; J: TRBJ2-1; DNA: TGTGCCAGCAGGATGGGAGGAAATGAGCAGTTCTTC; CDR3: CASRMGGNEQFF
D: .; size: few; V: TRBV7-2; J: TRBJ2-7; DNA: TGTGCCAGCAGCTTGGATCGGGTGGGCCGGGAGCAGTACTTC; CDR3: CASSLDRVGREQYF
D: TRBD1; size: few; V: TRBV12-3/TRBV12-4; J: TRBJ1-3; DNA: TGTGCCAGCCTGGGGACAGGAGAAGGAAACACCATATATTTT; CDR3: CASLGTGEGNTIYF
D: .; size: .; V: TRBV7-9; J: TRBJ2-1; DNA: TGTGCCAGCAGCCGACAGGTTGAGCAGTTCTTC; CDR3: CASSRQVEQFF
D: TRBD2; size: .; V: TRBV14; J: TRBJ2-7; DNA: TGTGCCAGCAGCCAATGGCGGGGGGGCGAGTACGAGCAGTACTTC; CDR3: CASSQWRGGEYEQYF
D: .; size: few; V: TRBV20-1; J: TRBJ1-2; DNA: TGCAGTGCTAGAGCCGGGACGAATGGCTACACCTTC; CDR3: CSARAGTNGYTF
D: .; size: few; V: TRBV20-1; J: TRBJ2-1; DNA: TGCAGTGCTAGAGGCGGGACAGTCTACAATGAGCAGTTCTTC; CDR3: CSARGGTVYNEQFF
D: .; size: few; V: TRBV15; J: TRBJ2-3; DNA: TGTGCCACCAGCAGAGACCAAACGCAGTATTTT; CDR3: CATSRDQTQYF
D: .; size: .; V: TRBV20-1; J: TRBJ2-5; DNA: TGCAGTGCTAGGATAACAGGGAGGCAATCAGAGACCCAGTACTTC; CDR3: CSARITGRQSETQYF
D: .; size: .; V: TRBV5-1; J: TRBJ2-3; DNA: TGCGCCAGCAGCTCCGGGCCCAGCCCAGATACGCAGTATTTT; CDR3: CASSSGPSPDTQYF
D: .; size: few; V: TRBV3-1; J: TRBJ1-2; DNA: TGTGCCAGCAGCCTCCCGGGAGAGTTCTATGGCTACACCTTC; CDR3: CASSLPGEFYGYTF
D: .; size: .; V: TRBV24-1; J: TRBJ2-5; DNA: TGTGCCACCAGTGATCCTATTAGGGAGACCCAGTACTTC; CDR3: CATSDPIRETQYF
D: TRBD1; size: .; V: TRBV10-3; J: TRBJ1-1; DNA: TGTGCCAGTCGGACAGGCTCAACGTTAAACACTGAAGCTTTCTTT; CDR3: CASRTGSTLNTEAFF
D: .; size: few; V: TRBV10-1; J: TRBJ2-3; DNA: TGCGCCAGCAGTTTTAAACAGCGGGATACGCAGTATTTT; CDR3: CASSFKQRDTQYF
D: .; size: many; V: TRBV6-6; J: TRBJ2-7; DNA: TGTGCCAGCAGTTACTCGGATAACGAGCAGTACTTC; CDR3: CASSYSDNEQYF
D: .; size: .; V: TRBV7-9; J: TRBJ2-5; DNA: TGTGCCAGCAGCTTAGGACAGGCCTACCAAGAGACCCAGTACTTC; CDR3: CASSLGQAYQETQYF
D: TRBD2; size: few; V: TRBV9; J: TRBJ2-7; DNA: TGTGCCAGCAGCGAATTAGCGGGAGGGCGTAGGGACGAGCAGTACTTC; CDR3: CASSELAGGRRDEQYF
D: .; size: .; V: TRBV6-6; J: TRBJ2-1; DNA: TGTGCCAGCGAACGTAGGGGGAATGAGCAGTTCTTC; CDR3: CASERRGNEQFF
D: TRBD2; size: .; V: TRBV5-1; J: TRBJ2-3; DNA: TGCGCCAGCAGCTTGGAGGACCCGGGGGGACCAACAGATACGCAGTATTTT; CDR3: CASSLEDPGGPTDTQYF
D: TRBD2; size: .; V: TRBV7-6; J: TRBJ2-1; DNA: TGTGCCAGCAGCCCTCCGGGACTAGCGGCCCCCGGAAGCGAGCAGTTCTTC; CDR3: CASSPPGLAAPGSEQFF
D: .; size: few; V: TRBV29-1; J: TRBJ1-2; DNA: TGCAGCGTTGAAGATCCCGGGGTGATTGTCCATGGCTACACCTTC; CDR3: CSVEDPGVIVHGYTF
D: .; size: .; V: TRBV25-1; J: TRBJ2-5; DNA: TGTGCCAGCAGTGTACTAGCAACCCAGTACTTC; CDR3: CASSVLATQYF
D: TRBD2; size: .; V: TRBV4-2; J: TRBJ2-7; DNA: TGTGCCAGCAGGATCATGGGGGGGGACGACTACGAGCAGTACTTC; CDR3: CASRIMGGDDYEQYF
D: TRBD1; size: .; V: TRBV10-3; J: TRBJ2-3; DNA: TGTGCCATCACTACGGACAGGGTGACGCAGTATTTT; CDR3: CAITTDRVTQYF
D: TRBD2; size: .; V: TRBV4-3; J: TRBJ2-2; DNA: TGCGCCAGCAGCCAAGATCCTAGCGGGCGGAACGGGGAGCTGTTTTTT; CDR3: CASSQDPSGRNGELFF
D: .; size: .; V: TRBV4-1; J: TRBJ2-1; DNA: TGCGCCAGCCGAGGTTCGGTGGATGAGCAGTTCTTC; CDR3: CASRGSVDEQFF
D: TRBD2; size: .; V: TRBV18; J: TRBJ2-1; DNA: TGTGCCAGCTCACACGGGAGGGCAACCTACAATGAGCAGTTCTTC; CDR3: CASSHGRATYNEQFF
D: TRBD2; size: few; V: TRBV27; J: TRBJ2-3; DNA: TGTGCCAGCAGTTCGGTCCTAGCGGGGTTCACAGATACGCAGTATTTT; CDR3: CASSSVLAGFTDTQYF
D: TRBD2; size: .; V: TRBV20-1; J: TRBJ2-7; DNA: TGCAGTGCGGTAGCGGGAGGGACTTACGAGCAGTACTTC; CDR3: CSAVAGGTYEQYF
D: .; size: few; V: TRBV12-3/TRBV12-4; J: TRBJ2-2; DNA: TGTGCCAGCAGTTCGTACCCTTTGACTAGGGGCCTGAACACCGGGGAGCTGTTTTTT; CDR3: CASSSYPLTRGLNTGELFF
D: .; size: few; V: TRBV10-3; J: TRBJ2-2; DNA: TGTGCCATCAGTGGGGACCCCGGGGAGCTGTTTTTT; CDR3: CAISGDPGELFF
D: .; size: .; V: TRBV5-5; J: TRBJ2-7; DNA: TGTGCCAGCAGCTTGGGGCCCGGGACACTTTTCTACGAGCAGTACTTC; CDR3: CASSLGPGTLFYEQYF
D: TRBD1; size: .; V: TRBV5-1; J: TRBJ1-6; DNA: TGCGCCAGCAGCCTCGGACAGGGTTTTTCACCCCTCCACTTT; CDR3: CASSLGQGFSPLHF
D: .; size: .; V: TRBV29-1; J: TRBJ2-7; DNA: TGCAGCGTTGAAGATTTCGGCTACGAGCAGTACTTC; CDR3: CSVEDFGYEQYF